The present T cell receptor (beta chain) was sequenced within a study of blood T cell repertoires in COVID-19. Study in general: The United States, Italy and Spain were the sources of the acute and convalescent COVID-19 samples.

Original methodology: Counts of nucleated cells, estimated from reference gene primer amplification, were obtained. Generated by immunoSEQ multiplex PCR, the TCRdb table keeps only in-frame clones and is missing some. Clonal size and the V and J genes are those of that table, whereas D and trimming came from the DNA. Among approximately 61,000 clones listed, approximately 83% were seen once. This CDR3 is 13 amino acids long. Trimming took 8 bases from V and 1 from J, leaving 9 bases between them. In germline, CDR1 is MDHEN, CDR2 SYDVKM. This clone was seen a few times. The origin of this receptor is a human donor in a cohort sampled during active COVID-19. Material for sequencing was peripheral blood. This chain uses TRBV28 with TRBJ2-1; possibly TRBD1 for D (6 bases). As DNA, the CDR3 is TGTGCCAGCGGGGGCCGATCCTACAATGAGCAGTTCTTC. This codes for CASGGRSYNEQFF.